This note documents a single T cell receptor beta chain sequence. These data are taken from a study of blood T cell repertoires in COVID-19. On the study more broadly: Whether acute or convalescent, the COVID-19 samples came from the United States, Italy and Spain. T cells, B-cell-depleted T cells, or PBMCs provided the cDNA or gDNA that served as material.

Trimming left V 2 bases short and J 0 bases short, with 7 bases between. Per germline, CDR1 MNHEY and CDR2 SVGAGI. The CDR3 runs 14 residues. Produced via immunoSEQ multiplex PCR; TCRdb's table is partial and in-frame only. The table lists roughly 250,000 clones, around four fifths of them singletons. The TCR originated in a woman aged 55-75 years with active or convalescent COVID-19. The sample was peripheral blood. The V call is TRBV6-5, the J call TRBJ1-1; D unclear. The CDR3 DNA sequence: TGTGCCAGCAGTTACGGCCAACTGAACACTGAAGCTTTCTTT. Translating gives CASSYGQLNTEAFF.